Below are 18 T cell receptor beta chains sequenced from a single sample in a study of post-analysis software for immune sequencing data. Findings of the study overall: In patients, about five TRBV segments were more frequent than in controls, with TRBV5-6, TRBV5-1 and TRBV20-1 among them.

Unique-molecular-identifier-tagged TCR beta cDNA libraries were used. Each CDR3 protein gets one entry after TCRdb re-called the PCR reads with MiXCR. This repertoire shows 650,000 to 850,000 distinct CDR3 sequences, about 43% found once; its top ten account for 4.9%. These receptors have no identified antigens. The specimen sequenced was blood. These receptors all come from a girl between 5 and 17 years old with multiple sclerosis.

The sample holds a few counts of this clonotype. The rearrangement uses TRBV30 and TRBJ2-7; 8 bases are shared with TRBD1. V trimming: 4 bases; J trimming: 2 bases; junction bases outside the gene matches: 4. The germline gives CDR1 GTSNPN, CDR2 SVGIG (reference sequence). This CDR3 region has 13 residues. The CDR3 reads CAWMQGATYEQYF. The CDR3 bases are TGTGCCTGGATGCAGGGGGCTACCTACGAGCAGTACTTC.

This CDR3 reads CASSRQQSSTDTQYF. The CDR3 DNA is TGTGCCAGCAGCCGACAGCAGTCTAGCACAGATACGCAGTATTTT. The chain recombines TRBV7-9 with TRBJ2-3; weak D call: TRBD1 (5 bases). Per the germline V gene, CDR1 is SEHNR and CDR2 is FQNEAQ (reference sequence). Trimming left V 5 bases short and J 0 bases short, with 12 bases between. The CDR3 has 15 amino acids.

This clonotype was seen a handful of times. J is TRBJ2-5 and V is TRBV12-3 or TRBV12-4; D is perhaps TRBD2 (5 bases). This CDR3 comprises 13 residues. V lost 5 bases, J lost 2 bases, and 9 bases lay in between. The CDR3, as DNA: TGTGCCAGCAGTCACACGGGGCAAGAGACCCAGTACTTC. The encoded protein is CASSHTGQETQYF.

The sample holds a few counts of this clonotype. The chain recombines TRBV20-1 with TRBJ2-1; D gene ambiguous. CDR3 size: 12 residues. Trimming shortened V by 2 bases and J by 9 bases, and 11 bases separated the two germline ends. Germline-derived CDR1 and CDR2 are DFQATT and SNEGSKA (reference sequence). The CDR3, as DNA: TGCAGTGCTAGAATGGGTGGCGGTGAGCAGTTCTTC. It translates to CSARMGGGEQFF.

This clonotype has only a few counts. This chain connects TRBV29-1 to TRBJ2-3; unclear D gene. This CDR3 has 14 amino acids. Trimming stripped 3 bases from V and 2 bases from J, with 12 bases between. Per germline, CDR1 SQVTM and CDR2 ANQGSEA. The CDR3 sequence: CSVDPPGSTDTQYF. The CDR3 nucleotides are TGCAGCGTTGACCCACCAGGCTCCACAGATACGCAGTATTTT.

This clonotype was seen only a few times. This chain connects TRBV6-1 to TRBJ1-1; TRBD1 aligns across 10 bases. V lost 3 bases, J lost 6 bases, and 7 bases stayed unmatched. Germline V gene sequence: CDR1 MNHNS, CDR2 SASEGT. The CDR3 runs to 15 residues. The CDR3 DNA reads TGTGCCAGCAGTGATAAAAGGACAGGGGGACCTGAAGCTTTCTTT. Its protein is CASSDKRTGGPEAFF.

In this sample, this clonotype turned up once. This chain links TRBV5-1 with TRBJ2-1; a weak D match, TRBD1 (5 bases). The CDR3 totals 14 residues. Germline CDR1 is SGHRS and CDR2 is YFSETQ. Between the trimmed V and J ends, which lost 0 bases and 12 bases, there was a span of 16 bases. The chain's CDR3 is CASSLAGGAGGQFF. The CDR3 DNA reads TGCGCCAGCAGCTTGGCTGGTGGGGCTGGCGGGCAGTTCTTC.

The CDR3 loop reads CSARHSSQHF. CDR3 DNA: TGCAGTGCTCGACACTCCTCCCAGCATTTT. This chain connects TRBV20-1 to TRBJ1-5; D uncertain. The CDR3 runs 10 residues. Trimming left V 5 bases short and J 11 bases short, with 10 bases between. Looked up from germline, CDR1 is DFQATT and CDR2 is SNEGSKA (reference sequence).

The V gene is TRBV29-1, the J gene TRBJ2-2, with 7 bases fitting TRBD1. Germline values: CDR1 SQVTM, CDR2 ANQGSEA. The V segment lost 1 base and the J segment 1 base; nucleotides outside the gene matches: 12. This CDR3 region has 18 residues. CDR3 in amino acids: CSVEASRQGGVNTGELFF. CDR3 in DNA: TGCAGCGTTGAAGCATCCCGACAGGGCGGTGTGAACACCGGGGAGCTGTTTTTT.

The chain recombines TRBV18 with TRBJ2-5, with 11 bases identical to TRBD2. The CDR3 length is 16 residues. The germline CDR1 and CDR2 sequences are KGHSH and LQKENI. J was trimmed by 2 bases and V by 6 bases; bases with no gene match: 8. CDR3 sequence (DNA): TGTGCCAGCTCCACTAGCGGGAGAGCCTTACAAGAGACCCAGTACTTC. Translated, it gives CASSTSGRALQETQYF.

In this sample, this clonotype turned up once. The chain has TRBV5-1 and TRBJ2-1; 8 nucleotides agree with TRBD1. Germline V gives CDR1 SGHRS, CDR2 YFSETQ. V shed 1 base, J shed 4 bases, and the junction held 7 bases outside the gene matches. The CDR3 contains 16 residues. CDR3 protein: CASSLSATGAYNEQFF. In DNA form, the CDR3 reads TGCGCCAGCAGCTTGTCGGCGACAGGGGCTTACAATGAGCAGTTCTTC. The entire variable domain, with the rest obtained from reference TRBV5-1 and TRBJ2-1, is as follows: KAGVTQTPRYLIKTRGQQVTLSCSPISGHRSVSWYQQTPGQGLQFLFEYFSETQRNKGNFPGRFSGRQFSNSRSEMNVSTLELGDSALYLCASSLSATGAYNEQFFGPGTRLTVL.

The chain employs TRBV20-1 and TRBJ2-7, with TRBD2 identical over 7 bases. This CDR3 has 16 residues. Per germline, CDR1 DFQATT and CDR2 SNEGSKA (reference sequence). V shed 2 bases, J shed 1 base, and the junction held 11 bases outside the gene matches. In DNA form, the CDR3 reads TGCAGTGCTAGACCGATAAGCGGCGGGAGTTCCTACGAGCAGTACTTC. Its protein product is CSARPISGGSSYEQYF.

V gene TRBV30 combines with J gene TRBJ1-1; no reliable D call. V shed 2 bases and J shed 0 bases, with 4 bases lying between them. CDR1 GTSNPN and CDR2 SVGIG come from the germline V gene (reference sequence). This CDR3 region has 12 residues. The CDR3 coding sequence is TGTGCCTGGAGTCTTGTGAACACTGAAGCTTTCTTT. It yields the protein CAWSLVNTEAFF.

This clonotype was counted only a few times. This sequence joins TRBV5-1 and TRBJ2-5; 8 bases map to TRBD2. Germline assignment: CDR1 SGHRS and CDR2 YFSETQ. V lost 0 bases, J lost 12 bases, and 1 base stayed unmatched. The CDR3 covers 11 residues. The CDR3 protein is CASSLGGLEYF. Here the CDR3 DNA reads TGCGCCAGCAGCTTGGGGGGACTAGAGTACTTC.

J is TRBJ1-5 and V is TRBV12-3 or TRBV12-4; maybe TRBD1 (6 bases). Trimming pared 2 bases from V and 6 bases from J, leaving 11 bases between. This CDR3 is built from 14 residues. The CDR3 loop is CASSLRGGGQPQHF. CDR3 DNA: TGTGCCAGCAGTTTAAGGGGAGGGGGTCAGCCCCAGCATTTT.

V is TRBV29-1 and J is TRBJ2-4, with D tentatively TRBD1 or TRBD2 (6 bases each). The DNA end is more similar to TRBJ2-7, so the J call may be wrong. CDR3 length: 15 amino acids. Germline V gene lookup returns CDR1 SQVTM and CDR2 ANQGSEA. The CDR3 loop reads CSVEDRRGRPYEQYF. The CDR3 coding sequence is TGCAGCGTTGAAGATCGTCGGGGGCGCCCCTACGAGCAGTACTTC.

CDR3 amino acids: CSEGLVSYEQYF. The DNA of the CDR3 is TGCAGTGAAGGACTAGTTAGCTACGAGCAGTACTTC. J is TRBJ2-7 and V is TRBV20-1, with TRBD2 matching over 7 bases. Losses at the gene ends were 7 bases for V and 3 bases for J; bases not matched to a gene: 6. CDR1 is DFQATT, CDR2 SNEGSKA, per germline (reference sequence). The CDR3 runs 12 residues.

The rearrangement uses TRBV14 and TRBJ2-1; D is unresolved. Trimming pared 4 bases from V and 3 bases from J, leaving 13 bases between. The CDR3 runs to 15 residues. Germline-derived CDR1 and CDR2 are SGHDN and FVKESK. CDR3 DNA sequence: TGTGCCAGCAGCCCCCCTCGTGGGCTCTACAATGAGCAGTTCTTC. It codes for CASSPPRGLYNEQFF.